These 19 T cell receptor beta chains came from one sample sequenced in a study of CD8 T cells in Susac syndrome. Random hexamers served to reverse transcribe about 0.5 to 1 ug RNA. TCRdb used MiXCR to reprocess the immunoSEQ multiplex PCR reads, holding one entry per CDR3 protein. The sample lists approximately 200,000 distinct CDR3 sequences, roughly 96% occurring once. Sequenced input: CD4+ T cells from PBMCs. Receptors originate from a human donor with multiple sclerosis.

This chain connects TRBV20-1 to TRBJ1-5; 7 positions match TRBD1. J lost 0 bases, V lost 6 bases, and 8 bases had no gene match. Germline CDR1 reads DFQATT; CDR2 reads SNEGSKA (reference sequence). The CDR3 extends over 15 amino acids. CDR3 residues: CSATGTDYSNQPQHF. The CDR3 region has the DNA TGCAGTGCCACCGGGACAGACTATAGCAATCAGCCCCAGCATTTT.

In this sample, this clonotype turned up once. The chain employs TRBV29-1 and TRBJ1-1, with D unclear. CDR1 and CDR2 (germline): SQVTM, ANQGSEA. V lost 4 bases and J lost 4, with 10 bases in between. The length of the CDR3 is 12 residues. In DNA form, the CDR3 reads TGCAGCGTTGTGGGGAGGGTCACTGAAGCTTTCTTT. This encodes CSVVGRVTEAFF.

The chain carries TRBV20-1 and TRBJ2-7, with 7 bases aligning to TRBD2. The CDR3 is made up of 14 amino acids. Germline loops: CDR1 DFQATT, CDR2 SNEGSKA (reference sequence). The V gene end was trimmed by 5 bases and the J gene end by 1 base; junction bases not matched to a gene: 8. The CDR3 loop reads CSALPSGQSYEQYF. CDR3 bases: TGCAGTGCTCTGCCTAGCGGACAATCCTACGAGCAGTACTTC.

The rearrangement uses TRBV6-1 and TRBJ2-3, with D perhaps TRBD2 (6 bases). The CDR3 length is 12 residues. Germline CDR1 MNHNS, CDR2 SASEGT. The V gene lost 9 bases and the J gene lost 4 bases, with 11 bases spanning the gap. The CDR3 DNA follows: TGTGCCAGGGGGGGTGGGCCAGATACGCAGTATTTT. The encoded protein is CARGGGPDTQYF.

The chain employs TRBV12-3 or TRBV12-4 and TRBJ2-1, with D hard to call. The CDR3 is 11 amino acids. V was trimmed by 5 bases and J by 7 bases, leaving 6 bases between them. CDR3 in DNA: TGTGCCAGCAGTGCCCTTAATGAGCAGTTCTTC. Protein: CASSALNEQFF.

The chain combines TRBV6-5 with TRBJ2-3, with unresolved D. The V end was cut by 6 bases, the J end by 3 bases, with 10 bases between. The CDR3 sequence is 13 residues long. Germline V gives CDR1 MNHEY, CDR2 SVGAGI. DNA for the CDR3: TGTGCCAGCAGCGCGGAAGAGACAGATACGCAGTATTTT. This encodes CASSAEETDTQYF.

This clonotype was found a few times. CDR3 region: CASSLGGNYGYTF. The CDR3 DNA sequence: TGTGCCAGCAGTTTGGGGGGCAACTATGGCTACACCTTC. The rearrangement uses TRBV12-3 or TRBV12-4 and TRBJ1-2; TRBD1 is a possible D gene (6 bases). The CDR3 runs 13 residues. V lost 3 bases to trimming and J lost 2 bases, with 7 bases between them.

The V and J genes are TRBV12-3 or TRBV12-4 and TRBJ1-2, with a weak D call TRBD1 (6 bases). The CDR3 is 14 amino acids. The germline V and J ends were trimmed by 8 bases and 3 bases, with 16 bases remaining between them. CDR3 nucleotides: TGTGCCAGCGGGTCAGGGGAAAGTTACTATGGCTACACCTTC. It translates to CASGSGESYYGYTF.

The chain couples TRBV30 to TRBJ2-7; 8 bases are a match to TRBD1. Germline values: CDR1 GTSNPN, CDR2 SVGIG (reference sequence). V trimming: 2 bases; J trimming: 3 bases; junction bases outside the gene matches: 9. The CDR3 is 15 residues long. The CDR3 is CAWSPRDRHFYEQYF. CDR3 nucleotides: TGTGCCTGGAGTCCGCGGGACAGGCACTTCTACGAGCAGTACTTC.

V gene TRBV7-2 combines with J gene TRBJ2-7; D unresolved. Trimming cost V 2 bases and J 5 bases, with 19 bases left between them. Germline V gene lookup returns CDR1 SGHTA and CDR2 FQGNSA. This CDR3 has 16 amino acids. CDR3 loop: CASSLMPGVLSHEQYF. For the CDR3, the DNA is TGTGCCAGCAGCTTAATGCCGGGCGTTCTGAGCCACGAGCAGTACTTC.

The chain has TRBV3-1 and TRBJ2-7, with 11 nucleotides matching TRBD2. The CDR3 sequence is 15 residues long. V lost 4 bases to trimming and J lost 2 bases; unmatched junction nucleotides: 4. In germline, CDR1 is LGHDT, CDR2 YNNKEL (reference sequence). CDR3 residues: CASSPRLAGTYEQYF. In DNA form, the CDR3 reads TGTGCCAGCAGCCCCCGACTAGCGGGAACCTACGAGCAGTACTTC.

This clonotype appeared a single time. This chain links TRBV29-1 with TRBJ2-7; a possible D gene is TRBD1 (6 bases). The V end was cut by 6 bases, the J end by 3 bases, with 9 bases between. The CDR3 runs 11 residues. CDR1 SQVTM and CDR2 ANQGSEA come from the germline V gene. The CDR3 protein is CSVTRGYEQYF. DNA for the CDR3: TGCAGCGTCACCAGGGGCTACGAGCAGTACTTC.

The chain carries TRBV20-1 and TRBJ2-7; D is perhaps TRBD1 or TRBD2 (5 bases each). The CDR3 has 14 residues. V shed 3 bases and J shed 2 bases, with 14 bases lying between them. CDR1 DFQATT and CDR2 SNEGSKA come from the germline V gene (reference sequence). In DNA form, the CDR3 reads TGCAGTGCTAGCCCCTCCGGGGCGGCCTACGAGCAGTACTTC. It encodes CSASPSGAAYEQYF.

The V call is TRBV12-3 or TRBV12-4, the J call TRBJ2-3; D is uncertain. V lost 6 bases and J 4 bases, leaving 11 bases between the germline ends. The CDR3 extends over 13 amino acids. The CDR3 nucleotides read TGTGCCAGCAGCCTTCCCCCGTCAGATACGCAGTATTTT. Its translation is CASSLPPSDTQYF.

The V and J genes are TRBV20-1 and TRBJ2-7; weak D call: TRBD2 (5 bases). Germline lookup yields CDR1 DFQATT and CDR2 SNEGSKA (reference sequence). This CDR3 has 12 residues. The germline V and J ends were trimmed by 6 bases and 7 bases, with 16 bases remaining between them. The DNA for the CDR3 is TGCAGTGCCGGCCGAGGGTCGGGGGAGCAGTACTTC. Translating gives CSAGRGSGEQYF.

The chain joins TRBV7-9 to TRBJ2-2, with a tentative D call TRBD1 (5 bases). V lost 5 bases to trimming and J lost 4 bases, with 11 bases between them. Per germline, CDR1 SEHNR and CDR2 FQNEAQ (reference sequence). This CDR3 has 14 residues. The CDR3 bases are TGTGCCAGCAGCACAGGTTATGGCACCGGGGAGCTGTTTTTT. It is translated as CASSTGYGTGELFF.

This CDR3 is CSAEQNTEAFF. The CDR3 nucleotides are TGCAGTGCGGAGCAGAACACTGAAGCTTTCTTT. V and J are TRBV20-1 and TRBJ1-1, with D unresolved. The germline V gene has CDR1 DFQATT and CDR2 SNEGSKA (reference sequence). CDR3 length: 11 amino acids. Trimming pared 6 bases from V and 1 base from J, leaving 6 bases between.

The gene calls are TRBV23-1 and TRBJ2-1; 8 nucleotides agree with TRBD1. TRBV23-1 is annotated as an ORF whose role is uncertain. The CDR3 has 18 residues. Trimming removed 0 bases from V and 4 bases from J; junction bases left unmatched: 11. CDR3 sequence reads: CASSQSVSPDRGYNEQFF. CDR3 DNA: TGCGCCAGCAGTCAATCTGTATCTCCAGACAGGGGATACAATGAGCAGTTCTTC.

This chain uses TRBV24-1 with TRBJ2-5, with a possible D match to TRBD2 (6 bases). V was trimmed by 5 bases and J by 4 bases, leaving 19 bases between them. The germline V gene encodes CDR1 KGHDR and CDR2 SFDVKD. This CDR3 is built from 16 residues. The CDR3 is CATSGASDGSGETQYF. CDR3 nucleotide sequence: TGTGCCACCAGTGGGGCGAGCGACGGGAGCGGAGAGACCCAGTACTTC.